This TCR beta chain was captured in a study of cytomegalovirus exposure and HLA in healthy donors. General study results and limits: According to a later analysis, most TCR beta chains associated with CMV appeared HLA-restricted.

Per the germline V gene, CDR1 is SQVTM and CDR2 is ANQGSEA. V was clipped by 3 bases and J by 8 bases; unmatched bases: 13. This CDR3 comprises 16 residues. The PCR ran on 60 Vbeta and 13 Jbeta primers. Clones were sequenced by immunoSEQ multiplex PCR, and TCRdb holds only the in-frame ones, with some missing. The data hold about 100,000 clones, with under 80% observed a single time. Remarks on this clone: Its antigen is still unknown.

Sequencing used PBMCs. The chain uses TRBV29-1 and TRBJ2-1; 10 bases agree with TRBD2. This TCR was sampled from a woman aged 45-59 years in good health and CMV-seropositive. DNA for the CDR3: TGCAGCGTTGAGGCTAGCGGGAGAGGTGGCGGCCATGAGCAGTTCTTC. It encodes CSVEASGRGGGHEQFF.